Reported below is one TCR beta chain. This record comes from a study of cytomegalovirus exposure and HLA in healthy donors. This CDR3 has 18 residues. Germline V gene lookup returns CDR1 SGHNT and CDR2 YYREEE (reference sequence). Trimming stripped 0 bases from V and 3 bases from J, with 16 bases between. Primers: 60 Vbeta forward and 13 Jbeta reverse. Sequencing used immunoSEQ multiplex PCR; TCRdb keeps in-frame clones, though not all of them. This sample has about 130,000 clones, with 80% found just once. The V gene is TRBV5-4, the J gene TRBJ2-6; D is perhaps TRBD1 (6 bases). This clonotype was obtained from a man aged 35 to 55 in good health and CMV-seronegative. Sequencing was carried out using PBMCs. The DNA of the CDR3 is TGTGCCAGCAGCTTGGGGGGGCAGGGGATGGGTGGGGCCAACGTCCTGACTTTC. Its protein is CASSLGGQGMGGANVLTF.